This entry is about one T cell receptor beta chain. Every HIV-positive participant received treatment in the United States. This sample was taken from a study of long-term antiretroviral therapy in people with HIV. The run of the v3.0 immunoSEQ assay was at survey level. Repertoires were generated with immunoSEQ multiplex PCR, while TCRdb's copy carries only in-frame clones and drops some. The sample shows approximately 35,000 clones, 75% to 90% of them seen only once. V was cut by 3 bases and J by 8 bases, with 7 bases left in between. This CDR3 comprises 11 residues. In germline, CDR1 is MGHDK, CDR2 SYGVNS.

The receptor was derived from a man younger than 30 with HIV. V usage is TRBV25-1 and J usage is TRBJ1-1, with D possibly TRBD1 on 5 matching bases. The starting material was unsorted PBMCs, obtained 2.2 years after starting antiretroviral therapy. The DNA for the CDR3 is TGTGCCAGCAGTGAGGGGCGGGAAGCTTTCTTT. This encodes CASSEGREAFF. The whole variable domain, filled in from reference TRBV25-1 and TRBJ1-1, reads EADIYQTPRYLVIGTGKKITLECSQTMGHDKMYWYQQDPGMELHLIHYSYGVNSTEKGDLSSESTVSRIRTEHFPLTLESARPSHTSQYLCASSEGREAFFGQGTRLTVV.